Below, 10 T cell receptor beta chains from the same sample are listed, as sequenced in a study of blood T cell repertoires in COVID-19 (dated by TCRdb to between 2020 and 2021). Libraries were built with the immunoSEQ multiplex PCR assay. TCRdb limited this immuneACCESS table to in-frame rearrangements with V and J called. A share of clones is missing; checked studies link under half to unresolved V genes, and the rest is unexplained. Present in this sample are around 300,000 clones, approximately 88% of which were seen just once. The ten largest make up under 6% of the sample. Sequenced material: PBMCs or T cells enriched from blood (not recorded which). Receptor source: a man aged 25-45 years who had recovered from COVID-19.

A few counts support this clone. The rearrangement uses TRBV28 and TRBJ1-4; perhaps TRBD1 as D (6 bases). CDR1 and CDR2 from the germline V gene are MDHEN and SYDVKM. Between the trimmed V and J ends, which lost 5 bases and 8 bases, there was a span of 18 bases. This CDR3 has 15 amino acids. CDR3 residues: CASSGLGGQREKLFF. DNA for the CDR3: TGTGCCAGCAGTGGACTCGGGGGGCAGAGGGAAAAACTGTTTTTT. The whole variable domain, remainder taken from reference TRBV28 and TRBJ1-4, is DVKVTQSSRYLVKRTGEKVFLECVQDMDHENMFWYRQDPGLGLRLIYFSYDVKMKEKGDIPEGYSVSREKKERFSLILESASTNQTSMYLCASSGLGGQREKLFFGSGTQLSVL.

CDR3 residues: CASSLVQGGYGYTF. In DNA form, the CDR3 reads TGTGCCAGCAGTTTGGTGCAGGGAGGATATGGCTACACCTTC. The chain uses TRBV28 and TRBJ1-2; maybe TRBD1 (5 bases). CDR1 is MDHEN, CDR2 SYDVKM, per germline. Trimming removed 3 bases at V and 5 bases at J, with 13 bases between. The CDR3 length is 14 residues.

CDR3 in DNA: TGTGCCAGCAGCTTTTTCGACAGGACTCCCACCGGGGAGCTGTTTTTT. This translates into CASSFFDRTPTGELFF. The rearrangement uses TRBV7-9 and TRBJ2-2; perhaps TRBD1 as D (6 bases). CDR1 and CDR2 from the germline V gene are SEHNR and FQNEAQ (reference sequence). The CDR3 covers 16 residues. V lost 3 bases and J 4 bases, leaving 15 bases between the germline ends.

CDR3 nucleotide sequence: TGTGCCAGTAGTATAACGGGACTAGGAGCCAAAAACATTCAGTACTTC. It translates to CASSITGLGAKNIQYF. This chain connects TRBV19 to TRBJ2-4; 8 bases are a match to TRBD2. Per germline, CDR1 LNHDA and CDR2 SQIVND (reference sequence). V lost 2 bases and J lost 0; bases outside the gene matches: 3. The CDR3 has 16 amino acids.

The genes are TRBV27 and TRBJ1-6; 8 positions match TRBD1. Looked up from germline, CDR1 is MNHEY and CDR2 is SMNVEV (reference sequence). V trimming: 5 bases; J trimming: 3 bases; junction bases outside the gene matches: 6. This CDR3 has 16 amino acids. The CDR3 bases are TGTGCCAGCAGTGACAGGGGACCATACTATAATTCACCCCTCCACTTT. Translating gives CASSDRGPYYNSPLHF.

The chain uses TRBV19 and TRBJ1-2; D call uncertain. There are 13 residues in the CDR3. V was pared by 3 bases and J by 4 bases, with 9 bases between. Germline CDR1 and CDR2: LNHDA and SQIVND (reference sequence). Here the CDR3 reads CASSIYSRYGYTF. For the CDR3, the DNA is TGTGCCAGTAGTATCTACAGCCGCTATGGCTACACCTTC.

The CDR3 sequence: CASSPTRQGISYEQYF. CDR3 DNA sequence: TGTGCCAGCAGCCCTACCCGACAGGGGATTAGCTACGAGCAGTACTTC. The rearrangement links TRBV5-8 to TRBJ2-7; 8 nucleotides agree with TRBD1. The V and J ends lost 4 bases and 3 bases, in that order; junction bases with no gene match: 12. CDR1 SGHTS and CDR2 YDEGEE come from the germline V gene. The CDR3 totals 16 residues.

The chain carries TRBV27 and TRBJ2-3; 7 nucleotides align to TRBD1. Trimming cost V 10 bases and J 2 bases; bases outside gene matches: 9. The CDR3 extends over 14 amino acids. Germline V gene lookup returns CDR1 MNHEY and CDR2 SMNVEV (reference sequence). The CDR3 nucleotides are TGTGCCACCCGGACAGGTTGGCACACAGATACGCAGTATTTT. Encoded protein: CATRTGWHTDTQYF.

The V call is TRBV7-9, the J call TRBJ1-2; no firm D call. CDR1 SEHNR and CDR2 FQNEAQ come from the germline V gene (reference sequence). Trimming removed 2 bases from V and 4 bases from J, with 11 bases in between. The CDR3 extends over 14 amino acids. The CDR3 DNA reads TGTGCCAGCAGCTTATCGGAGGGTAGCTATGGCTACACCTTC. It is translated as CASSLSEGSYGYTF.

The DNA for the CDR3 is TGTGCCAGCAGCTTAGTTGCGGGGGGGTTATACAATGAGCAGTTCTTC. It translates to CASSLVAGGLYNEQFF. V and J are TRBV11-2 and TRBJ2-1; 9 bases match TRBD2. Germline CDR1 reads SGHAT; CDR2 reads FQNNGV. The V gene end was trimmed by 1 base and the J gene end by 4 bases; junction bases not matched to a gene: 5. CDR3 length: 16 residues.